The clone carrying this T cell receptor (beta chain) is a singleton in its sample. A junction boundary mismatches the germline segment, possibly from a read error. The CDR3 is 15 residues long. Germline V gene sequence: CDR1 SGHNT, CDR2 YYREEE (reference sequence). This sample is drawn from a study of CD8+ T cells in alopecia areata. Once RNA had been extracted, it was reverse transcribed into cDNA to act as the sequencing template. Some clones are missing from TCRdb's copy, which holds only in-frame ones; the method was immunoSEQ multiplex PCR. The repertoire has approximately 150,000 clones, approximately 49% of them found once; the top ten carry around 1%.

This sequence was found in a human donor with alopecia areata. The chain is built from TRBV5-4 and TRBJ2-1; D is uncertain. The specimen comprised CD4+ T cells sorted from blood, sampled at week 0. The CDR3 coding sequence is TGTGCTAGCAGTTTGCCCCGGACCCTAATCAATGAGCAGTTCTTC. Encoded protein: CASSLPRTLINEQFF.